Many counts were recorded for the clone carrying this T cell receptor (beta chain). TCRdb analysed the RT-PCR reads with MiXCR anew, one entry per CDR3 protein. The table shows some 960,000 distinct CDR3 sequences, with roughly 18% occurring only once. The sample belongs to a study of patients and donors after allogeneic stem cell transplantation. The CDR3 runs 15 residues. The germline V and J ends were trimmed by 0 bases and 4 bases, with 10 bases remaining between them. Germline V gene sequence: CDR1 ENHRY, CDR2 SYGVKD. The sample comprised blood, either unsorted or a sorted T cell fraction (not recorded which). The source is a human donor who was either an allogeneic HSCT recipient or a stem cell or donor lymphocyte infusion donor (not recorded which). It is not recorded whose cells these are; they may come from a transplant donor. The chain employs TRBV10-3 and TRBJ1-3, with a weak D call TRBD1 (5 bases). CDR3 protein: CAISESGGAGNTIYF. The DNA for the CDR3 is TGTGCCATCAGTGAGTCGGGGGGAGCCGGAAACACCATATATTTT.